The 2 T cell receptor beta chains below all came from one sample that was sequenced in a study of OX40 agonist ivuxolimab in advanced cancers. This table comes from immunoSEQ multiplex PCR, and its TCRdb copy is limited to in-frame clones, with some not included. The sample includes about 60,000 clones, 75% to 85% seen only once; the top ten take over 3%. The sequencing here drew on CD4+ or CD8+ T cells sorted from blood, taken in a trial of the OX40 agonist ivuxolimab. The receptors were gathered from an adult with an advanced solid tumor such as melanoma, head and neck, liver or kidney cancer.

The V call is TRBV6-1, the J call TRBJ2-1; 12 bases line up with TRBD2. The junction had 7 bases not matched to a gene; V was cut back by 9 bases and J by 4 bases. The CDR3 is made up of 15 amino acids. CDR1 and CDR2 from the germline V gene are MNHNS and SASEGT. CDR3 residues: CASEGTSGYYNEQFF. CDR3 in DNA: TGTGCCAGTGAAGGGACTAGCGGGTATTACAATGAGCAGTTCTTC.

This clone appeared a few times. V and J are TRBV30 and TRBJ1-2; tentatively, D is TRBD1 (6 bases). The germline gives CDR1 GTSNPN, CDR2 SVGIG (reference sequence). The CDR3 is made up of 15 amino acids. The ends were cut back, 2 bases at V and 3 bases at J, with 16 bases in the middle. The CDR3 spells CAWSTPSGADYGYTF. Written as DNA, the CDR3 is TGTGCCTGGAGTACACCATCGGGGGCCGACTATGGCTACACCTTC.